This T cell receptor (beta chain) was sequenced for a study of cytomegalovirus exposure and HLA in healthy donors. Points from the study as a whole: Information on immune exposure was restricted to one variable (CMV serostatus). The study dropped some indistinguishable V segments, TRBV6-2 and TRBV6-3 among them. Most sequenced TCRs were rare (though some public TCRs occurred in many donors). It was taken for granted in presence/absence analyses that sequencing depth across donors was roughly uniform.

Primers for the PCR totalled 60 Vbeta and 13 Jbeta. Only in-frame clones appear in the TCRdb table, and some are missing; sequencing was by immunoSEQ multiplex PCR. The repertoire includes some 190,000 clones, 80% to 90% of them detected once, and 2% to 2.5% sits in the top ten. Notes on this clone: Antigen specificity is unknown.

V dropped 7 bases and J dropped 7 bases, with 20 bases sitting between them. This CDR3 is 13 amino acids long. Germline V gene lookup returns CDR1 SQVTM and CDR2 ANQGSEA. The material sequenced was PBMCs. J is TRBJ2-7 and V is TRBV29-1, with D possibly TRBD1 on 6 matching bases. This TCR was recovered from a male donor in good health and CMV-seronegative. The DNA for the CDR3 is TGCAGCGCCGAGGGGTACAGCACAGGGGAGCAGTACTTC. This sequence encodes CSAEGYSTGEQYF.